Listed below are T cell receptor beta chains from one sample, sequenced in a study of blood T cell repertoires in COVID-19. Profiled with immunoSEQ multiplex PCR; TCRdb holds only in-frame clones, not every one. The sample has more than 200,000 clones, 75% to 90% seen once. Sequencing used peripheral blood. Receptors originate from a woman aged 70-85 years with active or convalescent COVID-19. Both conserved end residues are part of each CDR3. D genes are given only for firm matches. Not every row has a clone size; where given, it reads once, few, many or a size class.

d_call j_call v_call clone_size cdr3_nt cdr3_aa
NA TRBJ2-7 TRBV3-1/TRBV3-2 NA TGTGCCAGCAGCCAAGGACCGGGACAATCCTACGAGCAGTACTTC CASSQGPGQSYEQYF
NA TRBJ2-6 TRBV7-6 NA TGTGCCAGCAGCCCCCTACCTTCTCAGGGAACATTGTCTGGGGCCAACGTCCTGACTTTC CASSPLPSQGTLSGANVLTF
NA TRBJ2-7 TRBV19 NA TGTGCCAGTAGTATTTATCCGGGTACCTCCTACGAGCAGTACTTC CASSIYPGTSYEQYF
NA TRBJ2-5 TRBV6-1 NA TGTGCCAGCAGTGATTTGTTCGGAGGGGTGGAGACCCAGTACTTC CASSDLFGGVETQYF
NA TRBJ2-5 TRBV15 NA TGTGCCACCAGCAGAAGCAGTGGCAGGGAGACCCAGTACTTC CATSRSSGRETQYF
TRBD2 TRBJ2-3 TRBV19 NA TGTGCCAGTTTTCTTCGGGAGGGGGGAGATACGCAGTATTTT CASFLREGGDTQYF
TRBD1 TRBJ1-4 TRBV7-2 NA TGTGCCAGCAGCTTAGTCAAGGGACAGGGTAATGAAAAACTGTTTTTT CASSLVKGQGNEKLFF
NA TRBJ2-2 TRBV28 NA TGTGCCAGCAGTGTGGGACAGAACACCGGGGAGCTGTTTTTT CASSVGQNTGELFF
TRBD1 TRBJ2-1 TRBV6-1 NA TGTGCCAGCAGTGAAGAGGGGGCTGGGTACAATGAGCAGTTCTTC CASSEEGAGYNEQFF
TRBD1 TRBJ1-1 TRBV9 NA TGTGCCAGCAGCGGAGGATTTTACAGGGGTTTCACTGAAGCTTTCTTT CASSGGFYRGFTEAFF
NA TRBJ2-2 TRBV24-1 NA TGTGCCACCGCTAACCCCCTAGGGGTCACCGGGGAGCTGTTTTTT CATANPLGVTGELFF
NA TRBJ1-5 TRBV30 NA TGTGCCTGGAGTGTAGCCCAGGTTATTCAGCCCCAGCATTTT CAWSVAQVIQPQHF
NA TRBJ2-2 TRBV3-1/TRBV3-2 once TGTGCCAGCAGCCAAGTTCCAGGGGTAGGCGGGGAGCTGTTTTTT CASSQVPGVGGELFF
TRBD2 TRBJ2-3 TRBV7-9 NA TGTGCCAGCAGCCCACCGGGACTAGCGGGAGGGAGAGATACGCAGTATTTT CASSPPGLAGGRDTQYF
NA TRBJ1-1 TRBV11-3 NA TGTGCCAGCAGCTTAGGGCTGGACACTGAAGCTTTCTTT CASSLGLDTEAFF
TRBD2 TRBJ2-1 TRBV29-1 NA TGCAGCGGCGGCTGGGGCGGGGGGTACAATGAGCAGTTCTTC CSGGWGGGYNEQFF
TRBD1 TRBJ2-5 TRBV12-5 few TGTGCTAGTGGTCCGGGGGACAGGGGGCACCAAGAGACCCAGTACTTC CASGPGDRGHQETQYF
NA TRBJ2-5 TRBV14 NA TGTGCCAGCAGCCAGATACAGGGTCAGATCAGTACCCAGTACTTC CASSQIQGQISTQYF
TRBD2 TRBJ2-7 TRBV28 once TGTGCCAGCAGTAGACTAGCGGGGCACTACGAGCAGTACTTC CASSRLAGHYEQYF
NA TRBJ2-5 TRBV6-5 NA TGTGCCAGCAGTTACGCGACAGTGATTGTAGAGACCCAGTACTTC CASSYATVIVETQYF
TRBD2 TRBJ2-4 TRBV30 NA TGTGCCTGGAGTTGGGGGGGACCGATGTACTTC CAWSWGGPMYF
TRBD2 TRBJ2-3 TRBV7-2 once TGTGCCAGCAGCCCTAGACGGGCCCAGCGGGGGGGCAGCGATACGCAGTATTTT CASSPRRAQRGGSDTQYF
TRBD1 TRBJ1-4 TRBV18 NA TGTGCCAGCTCACCACCTGGACAGGGGAATGAAAAACTGTTTTTT CASSPPGQGNEKLFF
NA TRBJ1-2 TRBV28 few TGTGCCAGCACTACCACCGGGAGAGGCTACACCTTC CASTTTGRGYTF
TRBD2 TRBJ2-1 TRBV15 NA TGTGCCACCAGCAGAGTGGGAGGGGTGGTCAATGAGCAGTTCTTC CATSRVGGVVNEQFF
NA TRBJ2-7 TRBV11-2 once TGTGCCAGCAGCTTAGCCCAGGGGCCCTACGAGCAGTACTTC CASSLAQGPYEQYF
TRBD1 TRBJ2-2 TRBV28 NA TGTGCCAGCAGTCCGTGGACAGGGAGGACCGGGGAGCTGTTTTTT CASSPWTGRTGELFF
NA TRBJ1-6 TRBV3-1/TRBV3-2 NA TGTGCCAGCTCGTCGGGGAGCCAGAATTCACCCCTCCACTTT CASSSGSQNSPLHF
NA TRBJ2-3 TRBV7-9 NA TGTGCCAGCAGCTTAAGCGGTAACACAGATACGCAGTATTTT CASSLSGNTDTQYF
TRBD1 TRBJ2-7 TRBV30 NA TGTGCCCGGAGTGGGAGACAGGGGGGCGAGCAGTACTTC CARSGRQGGEQYF
TRBD1 TRBJ1-4 TRBV5-4 NA TGTGCCAGCAGCTTCGACTCCGGGACAGGGGACGAAAAACTGTTTTTT CASSFDSGTGDEKLFF
TRBD2 TRBJ2-2 TRBV7-9 NA TGTGCCAGCAGAAGTAGCGGGAGGGAGACCGGGGAGCTGTTTTTT CASRSSGRETGELFF
NA TRBJ2-7 TRBV12-3/TRBV12-4 NA TGTGCCAGCAGTCGCAATGAGCCCTACGAGCAGTACTTC CASSRNEPYEQYF
NA TRBJ1-1 TRBV4-3 NA TGCGCCAGCAGCCACGGTCGGACTGAAGCTTTCTTT CASSHGRTEAFF
TRBD1 TRBJ1-2 TRBV28 NA TGTGCCAGCAGTCCCGCCGGGACAGGGGGCCACGGCTACACCTTC CASSPAGTGGHGYTF
NA TRBJ2-5 TRBV6-2/TRBV6-3 NA TGTGCCAGCAGTTACAATAGTCCTGAGACCCAGTACTTC CASSYNSPETQYF
NA TRBJ2-1 TRBV5-4 NA TGTGCCAGCAGCTTGGCCGATGAGCAGTTCTTC CASSLADEQFF
NA TRBJ1-1 TRBV28 NA TGTGCCAGCAGTTTATCATGGGCTGGCGCTTTCTTT CASSLSWAGAFF
TRBD2 TRBJ2-1 TRBV6-6 few TGTGCCAGCAGTTCGCGGGAGGGGTATAATGAGCAGTTCTTC CASSSREGYNEQFF
NA TRBJ1-1 TRBV10-2 NA TGCGCCAGCAGTGTGGAGGGAACATTAGGCACTGAAGCTTTCTTT CASSVEGTLGTEAFF
NA TRBJ2-5 TRBV7-3 once TGTGCCAGCAGCTTTGGGGGGAGGAAAGAGACCCAGTACTTC CASSFGGRKETQYF
TRBD2 TRBJ2-3 TRBV3-1/TRBV3-2 few TGTGCCAGCAGCCAGGTTAGCGGGAGCACAGATACGCAGTATTTT CASSQVSGSTDTQYF
TRBD2 TRBJ2-5 TRBV5-1 NA TGCGCCAGCAGCTTGGCGGCGGGAGGGGAGACCCAGTACTTC CASSLAAGGETQYF
NA TRBJ2-7 TRBV30 NA TGTGCCTGGAGTTTTTACTCCCCGGGGGAGCAGTACTTC CAWSFYSPGEQYF
NA TRBJ1-4 TRBV28 NA TGTGCCAGCAGCGGGGGGTGGAATGAAAAACTGTTTTTT CASSGGWNEKLFF
TRBD1 TRBJ2-7 TRBV6-5 NA TGTGCCAGCAGCAAGGACAGGGGTGCCTACGAGCAGTACTTC CASSKDRGAYEQYF
TRBD1 TRBJ1-1 TRBV5-5 NA TGTGCCAGCAGCTTGTCCCCAGGGGGCAACACTGAAGCTTTCTTT CASSLSPGGNTEAFF
NA TRBJ2-3 TRBV18 NA TGTGCCAGCTCCCAGTCCCGCACAGATACGCAGTATTTT CASSQSRTDTQYF
TRBD2 TRBJ2-7 TRBV5-1 NA TGCGCCAGCAGTGGGAGCGGGGCCTCCTACGAGCAGTACTTC CASSGSGASYEQYF
NA TRBJ2-3 TRBV6-5 once TGTGCCAGCAGCCCCCTGGACAGTAGCACAGATACGCAGTATTTT CASSPLDSSTDTQYF
NA TRBJ2-6 TRBV27 NA TGTGCCAGCAGTTCGGGGGCCAACGTCCTGACTTTC CASSSGANVLTF